What follows are 21 T cell receptor beta chains derived from one specimen sequenced in a study of human T cells and chemical hapten exposure. This sample's time point: pre-sensitization, week 0. The treatment denotes: therapeutic diphenylcyclopropenone sensitization with weekly scalp DPC. TCRdb redid the calling of the RACE reads with MiXCR, one entry per CDR3 protein. The sample lists a few hundred thousand distinct CDR3 sequences; roughly 6% were seen once. Sequenced here: whole blood, sampled in connection with sensitization to the hapten diphenylcyclopropenone (DPC). The receptors derive from a woman under 30 with alopecia areata. Some clones in this sample may be carry-over from other donors' samples.

This clonotype was recorded many times. The genes are TRBV9 and TRBJ1-1, with D unclear. The V gene's germline CDR1 is SGDLS and CDR2 YYNGEE. The ends were cut back, 0 bases at V and 4 bases at J, with 13 bases in the middle. The CDR3 totals 15 residues. CDR3 coding DNA: TGTGCCAGCAGCGTAGGGGTCCTTCTCGGCACTGAAGCTTTCTTT. Translating it yields CASSVGVLLGTEAFF.

This clonotype was seen at least ten times. The chain couples TRBV4-3 to TRBJ2-5, with D maybe TRBD2 (6 bases). V was trimmed by 0 bases and J by 9 bases, leaving 11 bases between them. Germline V gene sequence: CDR1 LGHNA, CDR2 YSLEER. CDR3 size: 13 residues. As DNA, the CDR3 is TGCGCCAGCAGCCAAGAGGGAGGAGTGGCCCAGTACTTC. As protein: CASSQEGGVAQYF.

In its sample, this clonotype was seen many times. This chain links TRBV6-2 or TRBV6-3 with TRBJ2-4, with 9 bases identical to TRBD1. This CDR3 is 15 amino acids long. Germline lookup yields CDR1 MNHEY and CDR2 SVGEGT. V lost 4 bases and J lost 7; bases outside the gene matches: 8. CDR3: CASSSGQGRGNIQYF. The CDR3 DNA is TGTGCCAGCAGTTCGGGACAGGGACGGGGGAACATTCAGTACTTC.

This CDR3 is CASSSSPYTDEDTQYF. The CDR3 nucleotides are TGTGCCAGCAGCTCCTCCCCGTACACCGATGAGGATACGCAGTATTTT. The genes are TRBV5-5 and TRBJ2-3; D uncertain. V gave up 3 bases and J gave up 6 bases, with 20 bases separating them. Germline lookup yields CDR1 SGHKS and CDR2 YYEKEE (reference sequence). The length of the CDR3 is 16 residues.

This clonotype was seen more than once but under ten times. The rearrangement uses TRBV24-1 and TRBJ2-3; D is undetermined. Deletions cut 9 bases from V and 2 bases from J, with 11 bases between. The CDR3 spans 13 residues. CDR1 and CDR2 from the germline V gene are KGHDR and SFDVKD. CDR3 DNA: TGTGCCACCGAGGACGGATACACAGATACGCAGTATTTT. As protein: CATEDGYTDTQYF.

This clonotype appeared a few times. The chain recombines TRBV7-2 with TRBJ1-2, with a possible D match to TRBD1 (5 bases). V lost 1 base, J lost 0 bases, and 6 bases lay in between. Germline V gene data show CDR1 as SGHTA and CDR2 as FQGNSA. The CDR3 extends over 14 amino acids. DNA of the CDR3: TGTGCCAGCAGCTTAGGGACAACTAACTATGGCTACACCTTC. Residues: CASSLGTTNYGYTF.

This clonotype showed up many times. The chain combines TRBV2 with TRBJ2-2, with 8 bases identical to TRBD1. The germline gives CDR1 SNHLY, CDR2 FYNNEI. Trimming cost V 8 bases and J 3 bases; bases outside gene matches: 8. This CDR3 spans 15 amino acids. CDR3 nucleotides: TGTGCCAGCCGTAGACAGGGGATGGACACCGGGGAGCTGTTTTTT. Translating it yields CASRRQGMDTGELFF.

The chain uses TRBV6-1 and TRBJ2-3, with a weak D call TRBD2 (6 bases). Trimming stripped 1 base from V and 1 base from J, with 9 bases between. Germline values: CDR1 MNHNS, CDR2 SASEGT. CDR3 length equals 15 residues. The DNA for the CDR3 is TGTGCCAGCAGTGAAGGGCGGGGTGGCACAGATACGCAGTATTTT. It translates to CASSEGRGGTDTQYF.

This clonotype has a handful of counts. The chain joins TRBV4-3 to TRBJ2-5; 8 bases are shared with TRBD1. The CDR3 is 14 residues long. CDR1 is LGHNA and CDR2 is YSLEER in the germline V gene. V shed 0 bases, J shed 5 bases, and the junction held 2 bases outside the gene matches. The CDR3 loop is CASSQDQGAETQYF. As DNA, the CDR3 is TGCGCCAGCAGCCAAGACCAGGGGGCTGAGACCCAGTACTTC.

Only a few counts were recorded for this clonotype. V and J are TRBV7-9 and TRBJ2-3; D uncertain. The germline V gene has CDR1 SEHNR and CDR2 FQNEAQ (reference sequence). V was pared by 8 bases and J by 0 bases, with 9 bases between. The CDR3 is made up of 13 amino acids. CDR3 amino acids: CASCHGSTDTQYF. The CDR3 DNA is TGTGCCAGCTGCCACGGAAGCACAGATACGCAGTATTTT.

Ten or more counts support this clonotype. The chain couples TRBV4-2 to TRBJ1-1; D possibly corresponds to TRBD1 (5 bases). CDR1 is LGHNA, CDR2 YNFKEQ, per germline. Trimming removed 0 bases from V and 9 bases from J, with 11 bases in between. The CDR3 is 13 amino acids. CDR3 nucleotide sequence: TGTGCCAGCAGCCAAGAGAGGGGCGGGAAAGCTTTCTTT. The encoded protein is CASSQERGGKAFF.

V gene TRBV7-3 combines with J gene TRBJ2-3; D is perhaps TRBD2 (5 bases). This CDR3 region has 13 residues. Germline-derived CDR1 and CDR2 are SGHTA and FQGTGA. Deletions cut 5 bases from V and 5 bases from J, with 11 bases between. CDR3 sequence reads: CASSPPGKDTQYF. The CDR3 DNA reads TGTGCCAGCAGCCCCCCCGGGAAAGATACGCAGTATTTT.

This clonotype was counted between two and nine times. The rearrangement joins TRBV29-1 to TRBJ2-1, with TRBD2 identical over 13 bases. There are 15 residues in the CDR3. The germline CDR1 and CDR2 sequences are SQVTM and ANQGSEA. V lost 4 bases, J lost 5 bases, and 5 bases stayed unmatched. This chain's CDR3 is CSVVGLAGTNNEQFF. In DNA, the CDR3 is TGCAGCGTTGTGGGACTAGCGGGGACGAACAATGAGCAGTTCTTC.

This chain connects TRBV15 to TRBJ2-6; D is uncertain. The germline V and J ends were trimmed by 3 bases and 3 bases, with 18 bases remaining between them. The germline CDR1 and CDR2 sequences are LNHNV and YYDKDF (reference sequence). This CDR3 region has 18 residues. The CDR3 spells CATSSQDFGSNGANVLTF. The CDR3, as DNA: TGTGCCACCAGCAGCCAAGATTTTGGATCCAATGGGGCCAACGTCCTGACTTTC.

This clonotype was counted between two and nine times. The chain recombines TRBV13 with TRBJ2-2; D gene unclear. Germline V gene lookup returns CDR1 PRHDT and CDR2 FYEKMQ (reference sequence). This CDR3 contains 17 residues. V gave up 5 bases and J gave up 5 bases, with 21 bases separating them. The CDR3 coding sequence is TGTGCCAGCAGCCTACTGACGCACTCCTTCGGTACCGGGGAGCTGTTTTTT. This encodes CASSLLTHSFGTGELFF. The whole variable domain, remainder taken from reference TRBV13 and TRBJ2-2, is AAGVIQSPRHLIKEKRETATLKCYPIPRHDTVYWYQQGPGQDPQFLISFYEKMQSDKGSIPDRFSAQQFSDYHSELNMSSLELGDSALYFCASSLLTHSFGTGELFFGEGSRLTVL.

This clonotype was seen repeatedly, ten times or more. The chain employs TRBV27 and TRBJ2-7; D gene ambiguous. V was trimmed by 5 bases and J by 7 bases, leaving 15 bases between them. The CDR3 consists of 13 residues. Looked up from germline, CDR1 is MNHEY and CDR2 is SMNVEV (reference sequence). This CDR3 is CASSLGPFGEQYF. In nucleotides, the CDR3 is TGTGCCAGCAGTCTCGGGCCCTTTGGAGAGCAGTACTTC.

The chain joins TRBV21-1 to TRBJ1-4. TRBV21-1 is tagged as a pseudogene. The CDR3 totals 11 residues. The CDR3 sequence is CASSKGEKLFF. CDR3 DNA sequence: TGTGCCAGCAGCAAAGGCGAAAAACTGTTTTTT.

This clonotype turned up a few times. The chain is built from TRBV7-2 and TRBJ2-1; D gene unclear. CDR3 length equals 17 residues. Germline V gene lookup returns CDR1 SGHTA and CDR2 FQGNSA. V was trimmed by 7 bases and J by 0 bases, leaving 19 bases between them. CDR3 region: CASTRIDGYSSYNEQFF. DNA of the CDR3: TGTGCCAGCACCCGAATTGATGGTTACAGCTCCTACAATGAGCAGTTCTTC.

The chain uses TRBV29-1 and TRBJ2-7; possible D gene TRBD1, 5 bases. Trimming pared 5 bases from V and 5 bases from J, leaving 10 bases between. This CDR3 has 11 amino acids. Germline lookup yields CDR1 SQVTM and CDR2 ANQGSEA. In DNA form, the CDR3 reads TGCAGCGTTAAAAGGGGCCACGAGCAGTACTTC. This encodes CSVKRGHEQYF.

This clonotype was seen repeatedly, ten times or more. The chain recombines TRBV28 with TRBJ2-5; unclear D gene. Germline V CDR1 and CDR2: MDHEN, SYDVKM. V was trimmed by 2 bases and J by 2 bases, leaving 15 bases between them. This CDR3 is 16 amino acids long. CDR3 amino acids: CASSLTPRASQETQYF. The CDR3 DNA sequence: TGTGCCAGCAGTTTAACTCCTCGAGCGTCACAAGAGACCCAGTACTTC. The variable domain in full, with the rest retrieved from reference TRBV28 and TRBJ2-5, is DVKVTQSSRYLVKRTGEKVFLECVQDMDHENMFWYRQDPGLGLRLIYFSYDVKMKEKGDIPEGYSVSREKKERFSLILESASTNQTSMYLCASSLTPRASQETQYFGPGTRLLVL.

This clonotype was seen a handful of times. The genes are TRBV10-2 and TRBJ1-1; no definite D call. The V end was cut by 6 bases, the J end by 3 bases, with 17 bases between. The germline V gene encodes CDR1 WSHSY and CDR2 SAAADI. This CDR3 is built from 15 residues. CDR3 sequence (DNA): TGCGCCAGCAGCCTAGACCCGGGGATCGACACTGAAGCTTTCTTT. Protein sequence: CASSLDPGIDTEAFF.